This T cell receptor (beta chain) was captured by sequencing in a study of blood T cell repertoires in COVID-19. TCRdb's copy holds only in-frame clones and misses some; the assay was immunoSEQ multiplex PCR. The sample contains under 250,000 clones, roughly 84% of which appear only once. Looked up from germline, CDR1 is MNHNS and CDR2 is SASEGT. This CDR3 is built from 15 residues. J was trimmed by 7 bases and V by 2 bases; bases with no gene match: 5. The chain couples TRBV6-1 to TRBJ1-6; TRBD1 agrees at 7 bases. This clonotype was sampled from a woman aged 35 to 49 who had recovered from COVID-19. The source material was peripheral blood. This CDR3 is CASSERQGENSPLHF. The CDR3 bases are TGTGCCAGCAGTGAAAGGCAGGGGGAGAATTCACCCCTCCACTTT.